These 9 T cell receptor beta chains were sequenced from one sample in a study of neurological immune-mediated disorders. From the 5' RACE reads, TCRdb called clonotypes with MiXCR, one entry per CDR3 protein. Of tens of thousands of distinct CDR3 sequences listed, approximately 2.4% are singletons. Sequenced material: PBMCs. All receptors come from a woman aged 30 to 39 with multiple sclerosis.

This clonotype was observed many times. The chain joins TRBV3-1 to TRBJ1-4, with 7 bases lining up with TRBD1. The CDR3 extends over 17 amino acids. V dropped 4 bases and J dropped 1; count of bases not matched to a gene: 9. Germline-derived CDR1 and CDR2 are LGHDT and YNNKEL (reference sequence). The CDR3, as DNA: TGTGCCAGCAGCCCCCGACAGGGACAAGTAACTAATGAAAAACTGTTTTTT. Translated: CASSPRQGQVTNEKLFF. Together with reference TRBV3-1 and TRBJ1-4, the CDR3 gives the full variable domain: DTAVSQTPKYLVTQMGNDKSIKCEQNLGHDTMYWYKQDSKKFLKIMFSYNNKELIINETVPNRFSPKSPDKAHLNLHINSLELGDSAVYFCASSPRQGQVTNEKLFFGSGTQLSVL.

This clonotype has just a few counts. The rearrangement uses TRBV12-2 and TRBJ1-2; the DNA was not used to check the table's D call, TRBD1. TRBV12-2 is noted as a pseudogene. This CDR3 contains 17 residues. The DNA of the CDR3 is TGTGCAAGTCGCTTAAGGTCCGGACAGGAGCCTAACTATGGCTACACCTTC. It codes for CASRLRSGQEPNYGYTF.

This clonotype was seen repeatedly, ten times or more. This chain uses TRBV11-2 with TRBJ2-2; D is perhaps TRBD2 (5 bases). This CDR3 has 13 residues. The ends were cut back, 3 bases at V and 8 bases at J, with 10 bases in the middle. CDR1 SGHAT and CDR2 FQNNGV come from the germline V gene. CDR3: CASSFGGGGELFF. CDR3 nucleotide sequence: TGTGCCAGCAGCTTTGGAGGCGGTGGGGAGCTGTTTTTT.

This clonotype was picked up many times. The chain employs TRBV3-1 and TRBJ1-6; D not resolved. The CDR3 extends over 16 amino acids. Germline V gene lookup returns CDR1 LGHDT and CDR2 YNNKEL (reference sequence). Trimming cost V 0 bases and J 9 bases, with 15 bases left between them. The CDR3 coding sequence is TGTGCCAGCAGCCAAGATGAGGGTTTTGGGAGTTCACCCCTCCACTTT. It encodes CASSQDEGFGSSPLHF.

The sample holds many counts of this clonotype. V and J are TRBV29-1 and TRBJ1-4, with TRBD1 as a possible D gene (6 bases). The CDR3 length is 12 residues. V lost 6 bases and J 6 bases, leaving 11 bases between the germline ends. Germline CDR1 SQVTM, CDR2 ANQGSEA. For the CDR3, the DNA is TGCAGCGTATACAGGGCGGATGAAAAACTGTTTTTT. Translated, it gives CSVYRADEKLFF.

This clonotype has a count of ten or more. This chain connects TRBV6-5 to TRBJ2-2, with D possibly being TRBD1 (6 bases). Germline values: CDR1 MNHEY, CDR2 SVGAGI. Trimming took 9 bases from V and 3 from J, leaving 14 bases between them. This CDR3 region has 14 residues. CDR3 protein: CASHGDTYTGELFF. For the CDR3, the DNA is TGTGCCAGTCATGGGGACACCTACACCGGGGAGCTGTTTTTT.

The table lists this clonotype with many counts. The V and J genes are TRBV6-6 and TRBJ2-1; D perhaps matches TRBD2 (5 bases). The CDR3 length is 12 residues. CDR1 and CDR2 from the germline V gene are MNHNY and SVGAGI (reference sequence). Trimming pared 6 bases from V and 9 bases from J, leaving 12 bases between. CDR3 sequence: CASSTGLLEQFF. The CDR3 DNA reads as TGTGCCAGCAGCACGGGGTTGCTTGAGCAGTTCTTC.

This clonotype was detected ten times or more. V is TRBV7-8 and J is TRBJ2-6; D not resolved. Germline loops: CDR1 SGHVS, CDR2 FQNEAQ. This CDR3 is 15 amino acids long. Trimming cost V 6 bases and J 0 bases, with 9 bases left between them. The CDR3, as DNA: TGTGCCAGCAGTCCGTCCGCCTCTGGGGCCAACGTCCTGACTTTC. Amino acid sequence: CASSPSASGANVLTF.

This clonotype was counted only a few times. One base away lies a much larger clone, so this may be a sequencing read error. V gene TRBV7-2 combines with J gene TRBJ1-1; D call uncertain. The CDR3 consists of 15 residues. V was clipped by 5 bases and J by 5 bases, with 18 bases between them. Germline CDR1 and CDR2: SGHTA and FQGNSA. For the CDR3, the DNA is TGTGCCAGCAGCAACGGCGGTGGGGTTCGAACTGAAGCTTTCTTT. Protein sequence: CASSNGGGVRTEAFF.